The sequence of this TCR beta chain was determined in a study of CD8 T cells in Susac syndrome. Study-wide results and limits: That the number of individuals in its TCR sequencing and HLA analysis was relatively small was acknowledged by the study.

This clonotype appeared once. Its target is not known. Stable or active relapsing-remitting multiple sclerosis, untreated and meeting revised McDonald criteria, defined the controls. The TEMRA cells underwent FACS enrichment, while the CD8+ and CD4+ T cells underwent negative isolation. The germline V gene encodes CDR1 LGHDT and CDR2 YNNKEL (reference sequence). The CDR3 runs 19 residues. Trimming cost V 0 bases and J 1 base, with 21 bases left between them. The RNA, about 0.5 to 1 ug, was put through reverse transcription using random hexamers. Amplification of TCR beta CDR3 spanned 54 Vbeta and 13 Jbeta via immunoSEQ multiplex PCR. From the immunoSEQ multiplex PCR reads, TCRdb called clonotypes with MiXCR, one entry per CDR3 protein. The sample carries about 71,000 distinct CDR3 sequences, under 96% recorded once.

The source of this sequence is a human donor with multiple sclerosis. V is TRBV3-1 and J is TRBJ1-1, with D uncertain. The sample taken for sequencing was CD4+ T cells from PBMCs. As DNA, the CDR3 is TGTGCCAGCAGCCAAGAAGGAGAGAGGTCACCGGTCCCGAACACTGAAGCTTTCTTT. Translating gives CASSQEGERSPVPNTEAFF.